The sequence of this T cell receptor (beta chain) was determined in a study of neurological immune-mediated disorders. After removal of 2 bases from V and 5 bases from J, the junction contained 6 bases not matched to a gene. The CDR3 contains 14 residues. CDR1 DFQATT and CDR2 SNEGSKA come from the germline V gene (reference sequence). The making of cDNA relied on 5'RACE with 10-nucleotide random UMIs. From 15-18 subjects, every sequencing run obtained over 200 million TCR-beta sequences. TCRdb reprocessed the 5' RACE reads with MiXCR, giving one entry per CDR3 protein. The sample has 20,000 to 25,000 distinct CDR3 sequences, roughly 14% seen once. This clonotype has at least ten counts.

Sequencing was done on a sample of PBMCs. The receptor's source is a female donor with HTLV-1-associated myelopathy (HAM/TSP). The chain combines TRBV20-1 with TRBJ2-7; 10 nucleotides match TRBD1. In DNA form, the CDR3 reads TGCAGTGCTAGAAACCGGGACAGGGGTGACGAGCAGTACTTC. Translation gives CSARNRDRGDEQYF.